Presented here are 2 T cell receptor beta chains from one specimen sequenced in a study. From the 5' RACE reads, TCRdb called clonotypes with MiXCR, one entry per CDR3 protein. The profile shows roughly 52,000 distinct CDR3 sequences, 17% of them singletons. The sample comprised naive CD4+ T cells sorted from blood. Described subset: naive CD4+ T cells, CD4+CD45RA+CD25-. These receptors were obtained from a female donor with breast cancer.

CDR3 protein: CSVVWDRENTEAFF. CDR3 DNA: TGCAGCGTTGTATGGGACAGGGAGAACACTGAAGCTTTCTTT. This chain joins TRBV29-1 and TRBJ1-1; 9 positions agree with TRBD1. The germline V gene has CDR1 SQVTM and CDR2 ANQGSEA. The ends lost 4 bases at V and 1 base at J; junction bases unmatched: 4. The CDR3 is made up of 14 amino acids.

With regard to this clonotype: The junction departs from germline at one end; a sequencing error may be responsible. The V call is TRBV12-3 or TRBV12-4, the J call TRBJ1-6, with D unresolved. The CDR3 extends over 14 amino acids. The CDR3 here is CAGTNPGNNSPPHF. The CDR3 DNA reads as TGTGCCGGCACCAACCCCGGGAATAATTCACCCCCCCACTTT.